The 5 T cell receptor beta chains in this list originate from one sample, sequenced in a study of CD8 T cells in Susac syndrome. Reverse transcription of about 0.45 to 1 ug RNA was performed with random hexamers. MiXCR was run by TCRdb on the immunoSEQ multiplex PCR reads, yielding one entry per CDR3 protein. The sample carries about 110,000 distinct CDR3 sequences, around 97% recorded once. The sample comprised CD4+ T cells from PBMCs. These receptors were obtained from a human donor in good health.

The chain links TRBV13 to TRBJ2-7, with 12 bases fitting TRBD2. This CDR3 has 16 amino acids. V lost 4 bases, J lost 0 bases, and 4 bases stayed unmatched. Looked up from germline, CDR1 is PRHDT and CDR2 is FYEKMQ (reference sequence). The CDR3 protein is CASSSRLAGASYEQYF. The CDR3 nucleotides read TGTGCCAGCAGCTCTCGACTAGCGGGGGCCTCCTACGAGCAGTACTTC.

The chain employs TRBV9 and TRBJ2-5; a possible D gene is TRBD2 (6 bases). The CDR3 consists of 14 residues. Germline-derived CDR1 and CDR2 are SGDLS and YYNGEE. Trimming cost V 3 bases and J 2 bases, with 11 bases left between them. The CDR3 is CASSGGGSQETQYF. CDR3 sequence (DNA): TGTGCCAGCAGCGGAGGAGGGTCTCAAGAGACCCAGTACTTC.

CDR3 residues: CSAPSGTSGSYEQYF. The CDR3 region has the DNA TGCAGTGCTCCTTCCGGGACTAGCGGCTCCTACGAGCAGTACTTC. The chain recombines TRBV20-1 with TRBJ2-7, with TRBD2 identical over 11 bases. The CDR3 totals 15 residues. Germline CDR1 DFQATT, CDR2 SNEGSKA (reference sequence). Trimming cost V 5 bases and J 0 bases; bases outside gene matches: 6.

As DNA, the CDR3 is TGTGCCAGCAGCTCCCAATTTGAAAAACTGTTTTTT. Translation gives CASSSQFEKLFF. The chain has TRBV5-6 and TRBJ1-4, with D unclear. Germline V gene lookup returns CDR1 SGHDT and CDR2 YYEEEE. V was trimmed by 3 bases and J by 7 bases, leaving 7 bases between them. CDR3 length equals 12 residues.

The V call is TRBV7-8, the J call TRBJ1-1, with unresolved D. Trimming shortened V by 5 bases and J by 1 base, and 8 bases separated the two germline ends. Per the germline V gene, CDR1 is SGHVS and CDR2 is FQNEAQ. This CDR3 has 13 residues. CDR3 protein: CASSLDSNTEAFF. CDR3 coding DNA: TGTGCCAGCAGCCTGGACTCGAACACTGAAGCTTTCTTT.